Listed below are T cell receptor beta chains from one sample, sequenced in a study of T-cell reconstitution after alpha-beta-depleted transplantation in children. TCRdb reprocessed the PCR reads via MiXCR and lists one record per CDR3 protein. The sample has about 470,000 distinct CDR3 sequences, roughly 44% seen once. The material was PBMCs, obtained before TCRalphabeta/CD19-depleted stem cell transplant. Receptor source: a girl aged 2 to 10 with aplastic anemia, due to receive a stem cell transplant. Each CDR3 is given with its conserved first and last residue. Each record gives: V gene, D gene, J gene, clone size, CDR3 DNA, CDR3 protein. A D gene is named only where the DNA matches it firmly. Rows may omit the clone size; those that give it use once, few, many or a size class.

v_call: TRBV6-1
d_call: .
j_call: TRBJ2-7
clone_size: .
cdr3_nt: TGTGCCAGCAGTCTCAACTGGAACGTCTACGAGCAGTACTTC
cdr3_aa: CASSLNWNVYEQYF

v_call: TRBV25-1
d_call: .
j_call: TRBJ2-1
clone_size: .
cdr3_nt: TGTGCCAGCAGGGGAACCCAGGGCTCCGTCATCTTC
cdr3_aa: CASRGTQGSVIF

v_call: TRBV6-4
d_call: .
j_call: TRBJ2-1
clone_size: many
cdr3_nt: TGTGCCACCAGTACAGGGCCCCTTTACAATGAGCAGTTCTTC
cdr3_aa: CATSTGPLYNEQFF

v_call: TRBV20-1
d_call: TRBD2
j_call: TRBJ2-1
clone_size: .
cdr3_nt: TGCAGTGCTAGCGAACCTGCGGGGGGGTCCTACAATGAGCAGTTCTTC
cdr3_aa: CSASEPAGGSYNEQFF

v_call: TRBV20-1
d_call: .
j_call: TRBJ2-6
clone_size: many
cdr3_nt: TGCAGTGGGTTTACTGGGGCCAACGTCCTGACTTTC
cdr3_aa: CSGFTGANVLTF

v_call: TRBV19
d_call: .
j_call: TRBJ2-6
clone_size: few
cdr3_nt: TGTGCCAGTAGTATCGCCGCTGCGACGGGGGCCAACGTCCTGACTTTC
cdr3_aa: CASSIAAATGANVLTF

v_call: TRBV10-3
d_call: TRBD1
j_call: TRBJ2-7
clone_size: few
cdr3_nt: TGTGCCATCAGTGGGACAGGGGGTACCTACGAGCAGTACTTC
cdr3_aa: CAISGTGGTYEQYF

v_call: TRBV5-5
d_call: .
j_call: TRBJ2-4
clone_size: .
cdr3_nt: TGTGCCAGCAGCACCCAGGACATTCAGTACTTC
cdr3_aa: CASSTQDIQYF

v_call: TRBV5-1
d_call: .
j_call: TRBJ1-2
clone_size: .
cdr3_nt: TGCGCCAGCAGCCTTGACTTTAACTATGGCTACACCTTC
cdr3_aa: CASSLDFNYGYTF

v_call: TRBV28
d_call: .
j_call: TRBJ2-5
clone_size: many
cdr3_nt: TGTGCCAGCAGTTTATTGTCAGGCTTCCAGGAGACCCAGTACTTC
cdr3_aa: CASSLLSGFQETQYF

v_call: TRBV5-1
d_call: .
j_call: TRBJ1-6
clone_size: .
cdr3_nt: TGCGCCAGCAGCTTGGAAGGGAATCGGAATTCACCCCTCCACTTT
cdr3_aa: CASSLEGNRNSPLHF

v_call: TRBV7-2
d_call: TRBD2
j_call: TRBJ2-1
clone_size: .
cdr3_nt: TGTGCCAGCAGCACCCCACTAGCGGCTGGGGATGAGCAGTTCTTC
cdr3_aa: CASSTPLAAGDEQFF

v_call: TRBV6-5
d_call: TRBD2
j_call: TRBJ2-2
clone_size: .
cdr3_nt: TGTGCCAGCAGTTACGCGACTAGCGGAGGGGGCACCGGGGAGCTGTTTTTT
cdr3_aa: CASSYATSGGGTGELFF

v_call: TRBV7-8
d_call: .
j_call: TRBJ1-5
clone_size: .
cdr3_nt: TGTGCCAGCAGCTTAGCTGGGACAAATTGGGATCAGCCCCAGCATTTT
cdr3_aa: CASSLAGTNWDQPQHF

v_call: TRBV6-5
d_call: .
j_call: TRBJ1-1
clone_size: .
cdr3_nt: TGTGCCAGCAGTTACTCGGTACAGGGAGGGTCGGCTTTCTTT
cdr3_aa: CASSYSVQGGSAFF

v_call: TRBV19
d_call: .
j_call: TRBJ2-1
clone_size: .
cdr3_nt: TGTGCCAGTAGTATACTTCAACCGGGACTGTCTTCCTACAATGAGCAGTTCTTC
cdr3_aa: CASSILQPGLSSYNEQFF